Shown below are 9 T cell receptor beta chains from a single sample sequenced in a study of vaccination effects on CD4 cells after COVID-19. Measured with immunoSEQ multiplex PCR; TCRdb has only the in-frame clones, and not every one. The sample yields 25,000 to 30,000 clones, around 86% seen once. Under the ViraFEST assay, PBMC were stimulated with viral peptide pools so that antigen-specific CD4+ T cells expanded. Sequencing was performed afterwards. Isolation of CD4+ T cells took place after 10 days of culture. Participants were given two doses of BNT162b2 or mRNA-1273 vaccine. For these TCRs, the target antigens are not known. The sample was CD4+ T cells from PBMCs cultured with SARS-CoV-2 spike peptides, taken after COVID-19 vaccination. The receptor set was obtained from a human donor who received a COVID-19 vaccine. Some clones in this sample may be carry-over from other donors' samples.

The V call is TRBV4-1, the J call TRBJ2-1; 9 bases map to TRBD2. Looked up from germline, CDR1 is MGHRA and CDR2 is YSYEKL. The CDR3 totals 15 residues. V gave up 6 bases and J gave up 3 bases; unmatched junction bases: 6. CDR3 loop: CASSSGGGGYNEQFF. CDR3 nucleotides: TGCGCCAGCAGTTCCGGCGGGGGGGGCTACAATGAGCAGTTCTTC.

In its sample, this clone was seen a few times. The chain is built from TRBV18 and TRBJ2-7; tentatively, D is TRBD1 or TRBD2 (6 bases each). Germline loops: CDR1 KGHSH, CDR2 LQKENI. Trimming took off 6 bases at V and 6 bases at J, with 24 bases between the two ends. The CDR3 length is 16 residues. The CDR3 DNA is TGTGCCAGCTCGTACGAACAGGGAGGAGTAGTCTTCGAGCAGTACGTC. It specifies CASSYEQGGVVFEQYV.

The chain is built from TRBV5-1 and TRBJ1-4, with D tentatively TRBD1 (5 bases). The CDR3 is 14 residues long. The germline CDR1 and CDR2 sequences are SGHRS and YFSETQ. Trimming pared 3 bases from V and 7 bases from J, leaving 13 bases between. The CDR3: CASSWGTAGEKLFF. CDR3 DNA sequence: TGCGCCAGCAGCTGGGGGACGGCGGGTGAAAAACTGTTTTTT. The full variable domain, in which reference TRBV5-1 and TRBJ1-4 provide the parts outside the CDR3, is KAGVTQTPRYLIKTRGQQVTLSCSPISGHRSVSWYQQTPGQGLQFLFEYFSETQRNKGNFPGRFSGRQFSNSRSEMNVSTLELGDSALYLCASSWGTAGEKLFFGSGTQLSVL.

This chain uses TRBV30 with TRBJ2-1, with 9 bases aligning to TRBD1. Germline V gene lookup returns CDR1 GTSNPN and CDR2 SVGIG (reference sequence). The CDR3 runs to 17 residues. Trimming took 0 bases from V and 4 from J; bases not matched to a gene: 10. The CDR3 loop reads CAWSVRSRDREYNEQFF. CDR3 nucleotide sequence: TGTGCCTGGAGTGTAAGATCCCGGGACAGGGAGTACAATGAGCAGTTCTTC.

The gene calls are TRBV2 and TRBJ1-4; 7 bases line up with TRBD1. J gave up 5 bases and V 9 bases, and 6 bases lay outside the gene matches. Germline lookup yields CDR1 SNHLY and CDR2 FYNNEI. This CDR3 has 13 amino acids. The CDR3: CASRGTENEKLFF. The CDR3 nucleotides are TGTGCCAGTCGCGGGACAGAAAATGAAAAACTGTTTTTT. Full variable domain (remainder filled in from reference TRBV2 and TRBJ1-4): EPEVTQTPSHQVTQMGQEVILRCVPISNHLYFYWYRQILGQKVEFLVSFYNNEISEKSEIFDDQFSVERPDGSNFTLKIRSTKLEDSAMYFCASRGTENEKLFFGSGTQLSVL.

The rearrangement links TRBV30 to TRBJ2-7; 10 nucleotides match TRBD1. CDR1 and CDR2 (germline): GTSNPN, SVGIG (reference sequence). The CDR3 covers 16 residues. The ends lost 2 bases at V and 5 bases at J; junction bases unmatched: 12. CDR3 loop: CAWSRGGTGVVHEQYV. For the CDR3, the DNA is TGTGCCTGGAGTCGAGGTGGGACAGGGGTCGTCCACGAGCAGTACGTC.

This clone was detected once. The junction differs from germline at one of its ends, possibly a read error. V is TRBV2 and J is TRBJ1-6, with 7 bases matching TRBD1. CDR1 is SNHLY and CDR2 is FYNNEI in the germline V gene. The CDR3 extends over 15 amino acids. CDR3 sequence: CASSEGAGPNSPLHF. The CDR3 nucleotides are TGTGCCAGTAGTGAGGGGGCCGGTCCCAATTCACCCCTCCACTTT.

The J gene is TRBJ2-2, the V gene TRBV18, with D maybe TRBD2 (6 bases). Per the germline V gene, CDR1 is KGHSH and CDR2 is LQKENI. V was trimmed by 3 bases and J by 1 base, leaving 6 bases between them. This CDR3 has 14 residues. The CDR3 here is CASSPGLNTGELFF. The CDR3 nucleotides are TGTGCCAGCTCACCGGGACTGAACACCGGGGAGCTGTTTTTT.

The chain has TRBV7-2 and TRBJ1-5; D not resolved. The CDR3 loop spans 13 amino acids. V gave up 5 bases and J gave up 6 bases, with 11 bases separating them. Germline values: CDR1 SGHTA, CDR2 FQGNSA. CDR3 in amino acids: CASSKVGAQPQHF. CDR3 nucleotides: TGTGCCAGCAGCAAGGTGGGAGCTCAGCCCCAGCATTTT.